This T cell receptor beta chain was profiled in a study of technical replicates of blood from several donors. The method was immunoSEQ multiplex PCR; TCRdb's version includes in-frame clones alone and lacks a portion of them. The sample contains roughly 68,000 clones, around 90% of which appear only once. V shed 2 bases and J shed 3 bases, with 8 bases lying between them. The CDR3 sequence is 13 residues long. Germline V gene data show CDR1 as SGHTA and CDR2 as FQGTGA. Specimen: PBMCs. The chain links TRBV7-3 to TRBJ2-7; D ambiguous. This clonotype was sampled from a human donor in good health. Some clones in this sample may be carry-over from other donors' samples. In DNA form, the CDR3 reads TGTGCCAGCAGCTTAGGGCAGAACTACGAGCAGTACTTC. Its translation: CASSLGQNYEQYF.